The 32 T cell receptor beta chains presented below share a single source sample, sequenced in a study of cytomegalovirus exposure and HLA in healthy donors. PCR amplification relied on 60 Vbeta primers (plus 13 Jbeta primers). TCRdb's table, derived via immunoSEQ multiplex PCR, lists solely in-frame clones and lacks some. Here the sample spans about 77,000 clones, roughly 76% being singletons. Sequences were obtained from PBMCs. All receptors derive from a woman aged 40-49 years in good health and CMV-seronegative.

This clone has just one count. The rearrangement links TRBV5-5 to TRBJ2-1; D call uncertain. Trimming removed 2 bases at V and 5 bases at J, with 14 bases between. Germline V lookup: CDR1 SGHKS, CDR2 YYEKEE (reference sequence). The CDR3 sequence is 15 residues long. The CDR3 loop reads CASSLVQWANNEQFF. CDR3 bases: TGTGCCAGCAGCTTAGTCCAGTGGGCCAACAATGAGCAGTTCTTC.

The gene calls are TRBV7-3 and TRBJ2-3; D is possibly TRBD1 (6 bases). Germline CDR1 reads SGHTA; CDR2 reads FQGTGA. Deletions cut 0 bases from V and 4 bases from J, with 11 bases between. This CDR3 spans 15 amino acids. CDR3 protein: CASSLTRTDPDTQYF. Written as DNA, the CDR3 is TGTGCCAGCAGCTTAACTCGGACAGATCCAGATACGCAGTATTTT. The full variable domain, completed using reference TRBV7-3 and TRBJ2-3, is GAGVSQTPSNKVTEKGKYVELRCDPISGHTALYWYRQSLGQGPEFLIYFQGTGAADDSGLPNDRFFAVRPEGSVSTLKIQRTERGDSAVYLCASSLTRTDPDTQYFGPGTRLTVL.

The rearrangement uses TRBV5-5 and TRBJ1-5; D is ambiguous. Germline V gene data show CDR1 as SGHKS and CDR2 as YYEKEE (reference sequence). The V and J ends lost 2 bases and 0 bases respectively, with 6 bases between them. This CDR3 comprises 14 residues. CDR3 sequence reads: CASSFLDSNQPQHF. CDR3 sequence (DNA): TGTGCCAGCAGCTTTCTAGATAGCAATCAGCCCCAGCATTTT.

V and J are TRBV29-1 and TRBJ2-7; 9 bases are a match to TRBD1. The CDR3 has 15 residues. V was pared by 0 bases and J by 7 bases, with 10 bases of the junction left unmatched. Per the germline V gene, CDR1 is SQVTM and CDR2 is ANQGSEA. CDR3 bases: TGCAGCGTTGAAGACTCCCCCGGGACAGGGTATGAGCAGTACTTC. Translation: CSVEDSPGTGYEQYF.

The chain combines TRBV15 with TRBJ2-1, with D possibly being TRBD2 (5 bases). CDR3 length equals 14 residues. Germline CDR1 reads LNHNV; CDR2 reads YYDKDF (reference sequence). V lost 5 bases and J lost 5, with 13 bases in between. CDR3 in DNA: TGTGCCACCAGCGAAAGCGGTTTAAACAATGAGCAGTTCTTC. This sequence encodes CATSESGLNNEQFF.

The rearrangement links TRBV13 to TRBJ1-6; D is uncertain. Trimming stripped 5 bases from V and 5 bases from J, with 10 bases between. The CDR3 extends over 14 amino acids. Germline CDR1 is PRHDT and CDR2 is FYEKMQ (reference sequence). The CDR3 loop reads CASSMTGNNSPLHF. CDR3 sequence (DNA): TGTGCCAGCAGCATGACCGGGAATAATTCACCCCTCCACTTT. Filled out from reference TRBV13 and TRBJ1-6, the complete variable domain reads AAGVIQSPRHLIKEKRETATLKCYPIPRHDTVYWYQQGPGQDPQFLISFYEKMQSDKGSIPDRFSAQQFSDYHSELNMSSLELGDSALYFCASSMTGNNSPLHFGNGTRLTVT.

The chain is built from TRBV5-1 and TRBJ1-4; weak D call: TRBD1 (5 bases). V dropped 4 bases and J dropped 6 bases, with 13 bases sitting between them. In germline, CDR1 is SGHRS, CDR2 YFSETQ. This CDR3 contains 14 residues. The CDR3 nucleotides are TGCGCCAGCAGCCCCTCGGGAGGGGATGAAAAACTGTTTTTT. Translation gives CASSPSGGDEKLFF.

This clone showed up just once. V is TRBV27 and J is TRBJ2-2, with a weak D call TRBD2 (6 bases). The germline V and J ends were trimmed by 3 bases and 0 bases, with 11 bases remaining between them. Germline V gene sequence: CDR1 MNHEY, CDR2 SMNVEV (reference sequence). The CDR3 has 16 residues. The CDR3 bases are TGTGCCAGCAGTTTGGAGGGACCGACGAACACCGGGGAGCTGTTTTTT. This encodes CASSLEGPTNTGELFF.

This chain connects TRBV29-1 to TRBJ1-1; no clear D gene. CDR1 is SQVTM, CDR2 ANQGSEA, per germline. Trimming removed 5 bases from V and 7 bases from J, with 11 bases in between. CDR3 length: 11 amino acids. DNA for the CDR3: TGCAGCGTTCGCTGGGCTCATGAAGCTTTCTTT. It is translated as CSVRWAHEAFF.

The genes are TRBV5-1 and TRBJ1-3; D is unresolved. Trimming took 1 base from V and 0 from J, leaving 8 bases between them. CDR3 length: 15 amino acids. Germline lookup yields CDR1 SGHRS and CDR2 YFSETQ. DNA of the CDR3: TGCGCCAGCAGCTTGTCCCAGTTCTCTGGAAACACCATATATTTT. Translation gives CASSLSQFSGNTIYF.

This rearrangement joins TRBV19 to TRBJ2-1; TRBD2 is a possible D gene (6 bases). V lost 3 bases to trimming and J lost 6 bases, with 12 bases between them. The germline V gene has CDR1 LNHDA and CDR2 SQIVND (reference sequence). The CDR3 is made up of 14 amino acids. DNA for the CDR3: TGTGCCAGTAGTATCGGGAGTCCGGGCAATGAGCAGTTCTTC. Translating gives CASSIGSPGNEQFF.

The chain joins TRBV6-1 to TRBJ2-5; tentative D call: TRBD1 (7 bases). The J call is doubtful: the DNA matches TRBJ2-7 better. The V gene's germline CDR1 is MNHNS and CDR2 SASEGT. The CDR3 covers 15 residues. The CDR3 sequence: CASSGRQGGRYEQYF. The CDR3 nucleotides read TGTGCCAGCAGTGGCCGGCAGGGGGGACGCTACGAGCAGTACTTC.

This CDR3 is CASSPRLTGVEVGEQFF. DNA for the CDR3: TGTGCCAGCAGCCCAAGACTGACAGGGGTAGAAGTGGGGGAGCAGTTCTTC. V gene TRBV9 combines with J gene TRBJ2-1; 8 bases are a match to TRBD1. This CDR3 contains 17 residues. J was trimmed by 10 bases and V by 4 bases; bases with no gene match: 19. Germline V gene sequence: CDR1 SGDLS, CDR2 YYNGEE.

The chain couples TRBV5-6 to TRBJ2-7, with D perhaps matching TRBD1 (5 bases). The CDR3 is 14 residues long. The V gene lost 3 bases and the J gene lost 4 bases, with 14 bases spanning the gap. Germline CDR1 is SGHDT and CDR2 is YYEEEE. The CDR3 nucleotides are TGTGCCAGCAGCTGGGCGCAGGGTGGTTACGAGCAGTACTTC. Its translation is CASSWAQGGYEQYF.

CDR3 coding DNA: TGTGCCTGGAGTGAATGGCAGGTCCCAACGAGCTACGAGCAGTACTTC. Its protein is CAWSEWQVPTSYEQYF. The chain combines TRBV30 with TRBJ2-7; D remains ambiguous. The V end was cut by 1 base, the J end by 3 bases, with 19 bases between. Germline CDR1 reads GTSNPN; CDR2 reads SVGIG (reference sequence). The CDR3 has 16 residues.

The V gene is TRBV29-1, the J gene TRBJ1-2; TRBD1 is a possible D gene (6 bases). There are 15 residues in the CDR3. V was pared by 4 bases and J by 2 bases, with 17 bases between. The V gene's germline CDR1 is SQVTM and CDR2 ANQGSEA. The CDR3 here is CSVAEGRGSNYGYTF. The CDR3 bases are TGCAGCGTTGCGGAAGGGAGGGGGAGCAACTATGGCTACACCTTC.

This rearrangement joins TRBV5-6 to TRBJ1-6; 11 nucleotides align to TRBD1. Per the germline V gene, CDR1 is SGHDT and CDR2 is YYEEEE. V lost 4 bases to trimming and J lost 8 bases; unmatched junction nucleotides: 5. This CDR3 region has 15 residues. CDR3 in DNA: TGTGCCAGCAGCAGACGGACAGGGGGCTATTCACCCCTCCACTTT. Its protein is CASSRRTGGYSPLHF.

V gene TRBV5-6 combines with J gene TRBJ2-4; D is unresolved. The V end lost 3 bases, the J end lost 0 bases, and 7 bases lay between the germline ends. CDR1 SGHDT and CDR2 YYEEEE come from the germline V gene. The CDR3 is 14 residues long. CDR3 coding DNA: TGTGCCAGCAGCTCTCTCTCAGCCAAAAACATTCAGTACTTC. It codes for CASSSLSAKNIQYF.

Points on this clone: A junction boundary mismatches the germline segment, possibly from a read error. The CDR3 DNA sequence: TGTGCCAGCACTTTACGCGGGAGCGCCGGGGAGCTGTTTTTT. Amino acids: CASTLRGSAGELFF. The rearrangement links TRBV28 to TRBJ2-2; 7 positions match TRBD2. CDR3 length: 14 residues. Germline V gene lookup returns CDR1 MDHEN and CDR2 SYDVKM.

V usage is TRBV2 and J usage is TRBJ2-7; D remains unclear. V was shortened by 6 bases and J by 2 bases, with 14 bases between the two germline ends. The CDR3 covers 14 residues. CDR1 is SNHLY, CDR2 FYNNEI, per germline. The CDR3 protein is CASRLEAGAYEQYF. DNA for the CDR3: TGTGCCAGCAGACTGGAAGCAGGCGCCTACGAGCAGTACTTC.

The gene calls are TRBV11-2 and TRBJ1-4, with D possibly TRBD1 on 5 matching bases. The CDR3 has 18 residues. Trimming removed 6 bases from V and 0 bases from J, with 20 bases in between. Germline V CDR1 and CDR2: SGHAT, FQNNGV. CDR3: CASRSGRGRGATNEKLFF. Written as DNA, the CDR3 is TGTGCCAGCAGATCCGGGAGGGGTCGGGGTGCAACTAATGAAAAACTGTTTTTT.

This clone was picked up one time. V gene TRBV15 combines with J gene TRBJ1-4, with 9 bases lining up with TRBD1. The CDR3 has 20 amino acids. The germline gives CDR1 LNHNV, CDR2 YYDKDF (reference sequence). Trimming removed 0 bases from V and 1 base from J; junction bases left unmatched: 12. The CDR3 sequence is CATSRDRTGAGGLTNEKLFF. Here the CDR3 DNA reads TGTGCCACCAGCAGAGATCGGACAGGGGCCGGGGGGTTAACTAATGAAAAACTGTTTTTT.

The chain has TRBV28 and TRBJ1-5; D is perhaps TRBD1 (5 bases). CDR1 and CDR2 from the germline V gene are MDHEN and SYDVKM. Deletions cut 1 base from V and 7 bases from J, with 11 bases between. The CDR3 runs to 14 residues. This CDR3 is CASSLSAGRQPQHF. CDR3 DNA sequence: TGTGCCAGCAGTTTATCGGCAGGGAGGCAGCCCCAGCATTTT. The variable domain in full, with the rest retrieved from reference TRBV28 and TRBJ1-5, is DVKVTQSSRYLVKRTGEKVFLECVQDMDHENMFWYRQDPGLGLRLIYFSYDVKMKEKGDIPEGYSVSREKKERFSLILESASTNQTSMYLCASSLSAGRQPQHFGDGTRLSIL.

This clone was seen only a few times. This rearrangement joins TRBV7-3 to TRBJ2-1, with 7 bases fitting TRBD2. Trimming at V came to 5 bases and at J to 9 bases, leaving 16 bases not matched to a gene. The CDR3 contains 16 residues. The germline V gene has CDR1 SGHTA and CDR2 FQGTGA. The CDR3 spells CASSLTGLGHGGEQFF. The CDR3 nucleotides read TGTGCCAGCAGCCTCACTGGACTAGGTCACGGGGGTGAGCAGTTCTTC.

The CDR3 loop is CASSQYDSDTDTQYF. The CDR3 DNA reads TGCGCCAGCAGCCAATATGACAGCGACACAGATACGCAGTATTTT. This sequence joins TRBV4-3 and TRBJ2-3; maybe TRBD1 (5 bases). The V end was cut by 2 bases, the J end by 2 bases, with 11 bases between. Germline CDR1 is LGHNA and CDR2 is YSLEER. The CDR3 totals 15 residues.

The CDR3 here is CASSLGDSYYGYTF. Here the CDR3 DNA reads TGCGCCAGCAGCCTAGGGGATTCCTACTATGGCTACACCTTC. The chain employs TRBV5-1 and TRBJ1-2, with D perhaps TRBD1 (5 bases). In germline, CDR1 is SGHRS, CDR2 YFSETQ. This CDR3 contains 14 residues. Trimming stripped 4 bases from V and 3 bases from J, with 13 bases between. Using reference TRBV5-1 and TRBJ1-2 for the parts outside the CDR3, the full variable domain is KAGVTQTPRYLIKTRGQQVTLSCSPISGHRSVSWYQQTPGQGLQFLFEYFSETQRNKGNFPGRFSGRQFSNSRSEMNVSTLELGDSALYLCASSLGDSYYGYTFGSGTRLTVV.

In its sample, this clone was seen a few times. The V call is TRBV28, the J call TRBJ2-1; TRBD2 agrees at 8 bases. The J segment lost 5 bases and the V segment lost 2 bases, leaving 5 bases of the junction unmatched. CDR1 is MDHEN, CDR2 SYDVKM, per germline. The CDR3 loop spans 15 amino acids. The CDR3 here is CASSLATSVNNEQFF. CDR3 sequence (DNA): TGTGCCAGCAGTTTAGCGACTAGCGTCAACAATGAGCAGTTCTTC.

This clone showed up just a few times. CDR3: CASSAAGYSAEQFF. In DNA form, the CDR3 reads TGTGCCAGCAGTGCAGCGGGATACTCGGCTGAGCAGTTCTTC. The rearrangement uses TRBV6-4 and TRBJ2-1; 7 bases match TRBD2. Looked up from germline, CDR1 is MRHNA and CDR2 is SNTAGT. The CDR3 runs 14 residues. V trimming: 4 bases; J trimming: 9 bases; junction bases outside the gene matches: 9.

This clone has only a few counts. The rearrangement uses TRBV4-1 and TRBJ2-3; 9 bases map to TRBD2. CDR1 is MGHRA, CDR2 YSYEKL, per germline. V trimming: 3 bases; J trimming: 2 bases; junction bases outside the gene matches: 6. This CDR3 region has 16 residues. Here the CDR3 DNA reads TGCGCCAGCAGCCATGAAGCGGGGGGAATCACAGATACGCAGTATTTT. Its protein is CASSHEAGGITDTQYF.

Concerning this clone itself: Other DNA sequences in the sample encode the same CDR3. CDR3 sequence: CAWSRSGADGYTF. The CDR3 DNA sequence: TGTGCCTGGAGTAGGTCAGGGGCAGACGGCTACACCTTC. The rearrangement uses TRBV30 and TRBJ1-2; weak D call: TRBD1 (6 bases). The CDR3 is 13 residues long. The germline gives CDR1 GTSNPN, CDR2 SVGIG (reference sequence). Trimming cost V 2 bases and J 8 bases, with 15 bases left between them.

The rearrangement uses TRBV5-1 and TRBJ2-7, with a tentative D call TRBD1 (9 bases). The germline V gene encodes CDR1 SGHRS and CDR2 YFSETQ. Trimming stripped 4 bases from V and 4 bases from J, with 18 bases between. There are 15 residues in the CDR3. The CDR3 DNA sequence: TGCGCCAGCAGCCGGGGGGGACAGGGCCGATACGAGCAGTACTTC. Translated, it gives CASSRGGQGRYEQYF.

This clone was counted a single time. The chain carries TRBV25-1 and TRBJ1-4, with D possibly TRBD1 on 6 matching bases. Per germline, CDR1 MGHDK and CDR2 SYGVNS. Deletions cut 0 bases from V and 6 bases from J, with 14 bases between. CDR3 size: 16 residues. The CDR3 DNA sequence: TGTGCCAGCAGTGAATATGCACAGGGATGGGATGAAAAACTGTTTTTT. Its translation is CASSEYAQGWDEKLFF. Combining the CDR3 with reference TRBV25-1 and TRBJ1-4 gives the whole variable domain EADIYQTPRYLVIGTGKKITLECSQTMGHDKMYWYQQDPGMELHLIHYSYGVNSTEKGDLSSESTVSRIRTEHFPLTLESARPSHTSQYLCASSEYAQGWDEKLFFGSGTQLSVL.